This T cell receptor (beta chain) is from a study of cytomegalovirus exposure and HLA in healthy donors. Study-level findings and limits: An analysis done earlier found most TCR beta V segments productive about 87% or about 30% of the time. Specific recognition of CMV antigens was confirmed in vitro for a few chains (all CMV-associated). Later analysis demonstrated an association between a missense DCLRE1C variant and TCR beta V- and J-gene trimming. Per a later analysis, 15,000 to 20,000 TCR beta sequences showed association with HLA alleles at 0.05 false discovery rate.

CDR1 and CDR2 (germline): SGHDT, YYEEEE. CDR3 length: 14 amino acids. The V gene end was trimmed by 0 bases and the J gene end by 5 bases; junction bases not matched to a gene: 4. As to this clone: Its antigen is not identified.

This PCR relied on a set of 60 Vbeta primers and 13 Jbeta primers. Here immunoSEQ multiplex PCR was the method, and the copy in TCRdb shows in-frame clones only, minus some. The sample holds about 280,000 clones, roughly 90% seen once. Input material: PBMCs. The chain carries TRBV5-6 and TRBJ2-7; 8 positions match TRBD1. The TCR was taken from a woman aged 18-35 years in good health and CMV-seronegative. The CDR3 protein is CASSLGQGRHEQYF. DNA for the CDR3: TGTGCCAGCAGCTTGGGACAGGGGAGGCACGAGCAGTACTTC.